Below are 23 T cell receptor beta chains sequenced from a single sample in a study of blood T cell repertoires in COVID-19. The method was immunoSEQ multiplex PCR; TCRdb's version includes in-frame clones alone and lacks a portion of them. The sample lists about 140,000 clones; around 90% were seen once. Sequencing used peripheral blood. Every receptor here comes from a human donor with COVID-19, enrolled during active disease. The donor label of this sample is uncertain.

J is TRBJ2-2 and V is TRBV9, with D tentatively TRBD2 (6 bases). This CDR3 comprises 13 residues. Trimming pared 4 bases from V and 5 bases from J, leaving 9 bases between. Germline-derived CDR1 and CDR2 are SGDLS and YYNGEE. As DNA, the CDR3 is TGTGCCAGCAGCCTTGGGGGGACCGGGGAGCTGTTTTTT. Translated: CASSLGGTGELFF.

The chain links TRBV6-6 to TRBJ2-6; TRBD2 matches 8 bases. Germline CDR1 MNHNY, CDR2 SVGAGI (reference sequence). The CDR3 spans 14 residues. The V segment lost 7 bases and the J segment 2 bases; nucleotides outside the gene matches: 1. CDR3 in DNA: TGTGCCAGCATAGCGGGAACTGGGGCCAACGTCCTGACTTTC. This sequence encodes CASIAGTGANVLTF.

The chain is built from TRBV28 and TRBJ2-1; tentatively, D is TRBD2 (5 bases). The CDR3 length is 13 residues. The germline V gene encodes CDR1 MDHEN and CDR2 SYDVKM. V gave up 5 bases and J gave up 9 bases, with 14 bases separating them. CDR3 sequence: CASSTRDRGEQFF. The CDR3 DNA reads TGTGCCAGCAGTACCCGAGACCGGGGTGAGCAGTTCTTC.

For the CDR3, the DNA is TGTGCCAGCAGCCAAGAGTCAGGGGAGCACTATGGCTACACCTTC. The encoded protein is CASSQESGEHYGYTF. The V call is TRBV3-1 (or the pseudogene TRBV3-2), the J call TRBJ1-2; tentative D call: TRBD1 (6 bases). The CDR3 has 15 amino acids. The ends were cut back, 0 bases at V and 3 bases at J, with 11 bases in the middle. Germline V lookup: CDR1 LGHDT, CDR2 YNNKEL (reference sequence).

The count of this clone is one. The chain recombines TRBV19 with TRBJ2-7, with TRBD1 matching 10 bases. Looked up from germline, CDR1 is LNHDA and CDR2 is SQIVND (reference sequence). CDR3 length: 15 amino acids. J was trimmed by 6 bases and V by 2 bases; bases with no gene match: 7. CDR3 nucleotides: TGTGCCAGTAGTATATTGGGGACAGGGGAGAGCGAGCAGTACTTC. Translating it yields CASSILGTGESEQYF.

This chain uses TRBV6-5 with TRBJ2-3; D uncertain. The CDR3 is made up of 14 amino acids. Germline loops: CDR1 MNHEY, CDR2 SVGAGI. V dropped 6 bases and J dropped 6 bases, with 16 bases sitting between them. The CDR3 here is CASSRTRRFDTQYF. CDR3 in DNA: TGTGCCAGCAGCCGTACGCGGCGGTTTGATACGCAGTATTTT.

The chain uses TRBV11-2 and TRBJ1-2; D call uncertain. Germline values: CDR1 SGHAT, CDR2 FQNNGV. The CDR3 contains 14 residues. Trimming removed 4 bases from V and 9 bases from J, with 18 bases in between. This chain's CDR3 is CASSSNSGLYRYTF. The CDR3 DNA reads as TGTGCCAGCAGCTCCAATAGCGGACTTTACCGCTACACCTTC.

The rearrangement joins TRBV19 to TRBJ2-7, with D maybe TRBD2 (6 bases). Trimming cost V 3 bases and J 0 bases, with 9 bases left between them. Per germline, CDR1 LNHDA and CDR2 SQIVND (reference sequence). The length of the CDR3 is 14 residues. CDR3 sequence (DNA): TGTGCCAGTAGTATCGGGAGACACTCCTACGAGCAGTACTTC. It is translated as CASSIGRHSYEQYF.

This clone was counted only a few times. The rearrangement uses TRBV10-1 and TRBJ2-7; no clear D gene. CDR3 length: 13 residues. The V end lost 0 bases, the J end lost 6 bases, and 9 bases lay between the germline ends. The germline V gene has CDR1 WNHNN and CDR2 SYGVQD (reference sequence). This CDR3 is CASSESNGSEQYF. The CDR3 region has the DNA TGCGCCAGCAGTGAGTCGAACGGTTCCGAGCAGTACTTC.

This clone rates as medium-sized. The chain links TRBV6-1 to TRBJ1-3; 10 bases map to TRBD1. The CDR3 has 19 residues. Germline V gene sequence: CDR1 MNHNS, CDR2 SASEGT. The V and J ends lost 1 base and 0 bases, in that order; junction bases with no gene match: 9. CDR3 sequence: CASSEVRGQGGSSGNTIYF. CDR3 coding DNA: TGTGCCAGCAGTGAAGTACGAGGACAGGGGGGCAGCTCTGGAAACACCATATATTTT.

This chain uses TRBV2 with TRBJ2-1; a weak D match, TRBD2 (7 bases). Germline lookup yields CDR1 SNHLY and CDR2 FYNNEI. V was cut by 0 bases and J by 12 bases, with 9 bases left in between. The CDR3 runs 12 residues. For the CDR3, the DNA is TGTGCCAGCAGTGAAGCGGGGGGGCGGCAGTTCTTC. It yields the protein CASSEAGGRQFF.

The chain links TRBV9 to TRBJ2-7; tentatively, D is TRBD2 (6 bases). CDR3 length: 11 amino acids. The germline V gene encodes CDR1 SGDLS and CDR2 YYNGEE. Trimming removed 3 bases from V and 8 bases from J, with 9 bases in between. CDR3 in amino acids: CASSGRAKQYF. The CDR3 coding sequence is TGTGCCAGCAGCGGGAGGGCAAAGCAGTACTTC.

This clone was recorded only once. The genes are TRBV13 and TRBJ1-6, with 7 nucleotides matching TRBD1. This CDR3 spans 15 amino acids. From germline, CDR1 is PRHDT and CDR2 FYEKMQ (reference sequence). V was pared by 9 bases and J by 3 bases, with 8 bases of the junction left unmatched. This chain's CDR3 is CASRPPGGYNSPLHF. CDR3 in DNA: TGTGCCAGTAGACCCCCAGGGGGCTATAATTCACCCCTCCACTTT. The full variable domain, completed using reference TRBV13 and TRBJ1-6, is AAGVIQSPRHLIKEKRETATLKCYPIPRHDTVYWYQQGPGQDPQFLISFYEKMQSDKGSIPDRFSAQQFSDYHSELNMSSLELGDSALYFCASRPPGGYNSPLHFGNGTRLTVT.

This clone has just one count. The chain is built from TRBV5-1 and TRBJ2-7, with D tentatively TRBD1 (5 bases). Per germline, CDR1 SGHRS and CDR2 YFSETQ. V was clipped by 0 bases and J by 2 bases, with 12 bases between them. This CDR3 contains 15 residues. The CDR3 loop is CASSLVQGFAYEQYF. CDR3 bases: TGCGCCAGCAGCTTGGTCCAGGGTTTCGCCTACGAGCAGTACTTC.

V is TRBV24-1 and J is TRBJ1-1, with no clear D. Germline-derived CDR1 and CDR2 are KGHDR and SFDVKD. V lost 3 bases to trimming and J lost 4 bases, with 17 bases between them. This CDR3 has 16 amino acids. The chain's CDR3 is CATSDPLASGGTEAFF. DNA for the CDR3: TGTGCCACCAGTGATCCTCTTGCCTCGGGTGGCACTGAAGCTTTCTTT.

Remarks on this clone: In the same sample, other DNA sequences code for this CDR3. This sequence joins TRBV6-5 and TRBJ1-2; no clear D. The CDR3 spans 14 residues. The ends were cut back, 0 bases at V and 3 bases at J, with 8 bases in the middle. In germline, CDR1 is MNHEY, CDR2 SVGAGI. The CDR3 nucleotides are TGTGCCAGCAGTTACTCCGGAGGAGACTATGGCTACACCTTC. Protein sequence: CASSYSGGDYGYTF.

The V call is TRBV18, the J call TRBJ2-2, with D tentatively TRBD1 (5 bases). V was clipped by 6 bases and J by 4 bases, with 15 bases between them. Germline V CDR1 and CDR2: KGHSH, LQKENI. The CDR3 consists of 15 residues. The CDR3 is CASSIQGYGTGELFF. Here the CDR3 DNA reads TGTGCCAGCTCCATCCAGGGTTATGGCACCGGGGAGCTGTTTTTT.

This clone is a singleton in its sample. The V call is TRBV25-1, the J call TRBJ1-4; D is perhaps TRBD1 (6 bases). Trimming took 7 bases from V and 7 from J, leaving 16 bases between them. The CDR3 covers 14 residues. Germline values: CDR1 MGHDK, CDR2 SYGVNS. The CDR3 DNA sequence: TGTGCCAGCACCGACGGGGGGGCGGGTGAAAAACTGTTTTTT. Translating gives CASTDGGAGEKLFF. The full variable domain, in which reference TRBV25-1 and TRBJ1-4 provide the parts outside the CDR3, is EADIYQTPRYLVIGTGKKITLECSQTMGHDKMYWYQQDPGMELHLIHYSYGVNSTEKGDLSSESTVSRIRTEHFPLTLESARPSHTSQYLCASTDGGAGEKLFFGSGTQLSVL.

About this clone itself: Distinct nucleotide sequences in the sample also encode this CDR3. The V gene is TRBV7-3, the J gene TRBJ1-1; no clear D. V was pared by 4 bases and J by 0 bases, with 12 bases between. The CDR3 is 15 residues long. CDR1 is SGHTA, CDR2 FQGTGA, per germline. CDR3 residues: CASSSSGQLNTEAFF. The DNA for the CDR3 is TGTGCCAGCAGCTCGTCTGGGCAGCTGAACACTGAAGCTTTCTTT.

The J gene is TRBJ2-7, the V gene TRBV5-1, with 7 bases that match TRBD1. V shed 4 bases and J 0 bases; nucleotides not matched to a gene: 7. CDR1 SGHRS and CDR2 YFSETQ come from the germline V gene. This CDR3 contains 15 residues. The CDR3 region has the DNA TGCGCCAGCAGCCTGTTAGGGACAGTCTCCTACGAGCAGTACTTC. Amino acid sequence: CASSLLGTVSYEQYF.

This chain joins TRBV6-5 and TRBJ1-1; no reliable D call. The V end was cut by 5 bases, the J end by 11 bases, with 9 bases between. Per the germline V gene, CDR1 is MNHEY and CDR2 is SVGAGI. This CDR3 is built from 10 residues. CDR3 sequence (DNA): TGTGCCAGCAGTCCCGTACGGGCTTTCTTT. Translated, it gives CASSPVRAFF.

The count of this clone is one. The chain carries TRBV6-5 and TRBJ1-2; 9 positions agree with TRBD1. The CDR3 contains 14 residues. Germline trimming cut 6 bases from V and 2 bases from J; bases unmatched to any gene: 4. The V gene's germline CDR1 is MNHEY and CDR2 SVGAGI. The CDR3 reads CASRGTGTNYGYTF. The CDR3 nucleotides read TGTGCCAGCAGGGGGACAGGGACCAACTATGGCTACACCTTC.

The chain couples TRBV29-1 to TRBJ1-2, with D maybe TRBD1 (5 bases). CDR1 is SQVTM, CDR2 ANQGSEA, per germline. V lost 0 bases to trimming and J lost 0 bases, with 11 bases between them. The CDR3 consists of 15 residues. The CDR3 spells CSVEEESGTNYGYTF. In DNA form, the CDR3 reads TGCAGCGTTGAAGAAGAGTCAGGGACTAACTATGGCTACACCTTC. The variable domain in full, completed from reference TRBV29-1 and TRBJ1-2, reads SAVISQKPSRDICQRGTSLTIQCQVDSQVTMMFWYRQQPGQSLTLIATANQGSEATYESGFVIDKFPISRPNLTFSTLTVSNMSPEDSSIYLCSVEEESGTNYGYTFGSGTRLTVV.